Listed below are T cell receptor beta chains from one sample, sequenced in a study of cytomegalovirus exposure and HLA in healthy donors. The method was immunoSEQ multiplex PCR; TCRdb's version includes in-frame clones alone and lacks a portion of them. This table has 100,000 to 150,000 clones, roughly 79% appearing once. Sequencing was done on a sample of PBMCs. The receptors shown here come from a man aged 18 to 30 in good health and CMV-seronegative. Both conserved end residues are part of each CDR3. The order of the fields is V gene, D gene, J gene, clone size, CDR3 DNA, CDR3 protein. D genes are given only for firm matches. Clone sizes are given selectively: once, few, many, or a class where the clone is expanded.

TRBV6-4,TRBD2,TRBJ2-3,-,TGTGCCAGCAGTGACGCCACTAGCGGGGTAACAGATACGCAGTATTTT,CASSDATSGVTDTQYF
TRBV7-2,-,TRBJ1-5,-,TGTGCCAGCAGCTTTTTCTCCGAGGGTAGCAATCAGCCCCAGCATTTT,CASSFFSEGSNQPQHF
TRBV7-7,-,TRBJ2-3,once,TGTGCTAGCAGCGATACCGGGGATACGCAGTATTTT,CASSDTGDTQYF
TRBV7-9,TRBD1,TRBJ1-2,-,TGTGCCAGCAGCTCCACAACCGGGGACAGGGACTATGGCTACACCTTC,CASSSTTGDRDYGYTF
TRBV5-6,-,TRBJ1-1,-,TGTGCCAGCAGCTTGGAATGGGGCACTAAAGCTTTCTTT,CASSLEWGTKAFF
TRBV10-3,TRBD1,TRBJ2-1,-,TGTGCCATCAGCCTACGACAGGGGATCACCTACAATGAGCAGTTCTTC,CAISLRQGITYNEQFF
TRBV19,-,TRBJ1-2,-,TGTGCCAGTAGTACTCCGACGATGGGGCACTATGGCTACACCTTC,CASSTPTMGHYGYTF
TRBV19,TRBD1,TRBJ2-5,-,TGTGCCAGCTCCGGGACAGGGGGGAGGGAGACCCAGTACTTC,CASSGTGGRETQYF
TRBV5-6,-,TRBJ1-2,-,TGTGCCAGCAGCTTGACCCGAACAGGCCTGAGATTGCTAGGATATGGCTACACCTTC,CASSLTRTGLRLLGYGYTF
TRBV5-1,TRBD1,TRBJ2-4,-,TGCGCCAGCAGCACCACGGGACAGAGATTAAACATTCAGTACTTC,CASSTTGQRLNIQYF